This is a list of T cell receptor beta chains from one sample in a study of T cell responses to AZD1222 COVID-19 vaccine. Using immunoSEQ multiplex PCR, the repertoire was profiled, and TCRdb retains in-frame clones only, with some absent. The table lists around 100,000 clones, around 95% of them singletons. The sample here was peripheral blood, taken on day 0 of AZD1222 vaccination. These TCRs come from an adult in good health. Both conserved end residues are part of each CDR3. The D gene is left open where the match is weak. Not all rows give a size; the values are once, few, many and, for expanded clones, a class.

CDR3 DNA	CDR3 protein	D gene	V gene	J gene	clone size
TGTGCCAGCAGTTATAAAAGGGGCAGTCCCTATGGCTACACCTTC	CASSYKRGSPYGYTF	NA	TRBV6-5	TRBJ1-2	NA
TGTGCCAGTCGCCAGAACACTGAAGCTTTCTTT	CASRQNTEAFF	NA	TRBV27	TRBJ1-1	NA
TGTGCCAGCCGGGCCGCGGTCACAAGCTATGGCTACACCTTC	CASRAAVTSYGYTF	NA	TRBV2	TRBJ1-2	NA
TGTGCCAGCAGCCTGGACAGGCCCCCACAAGAGACCCAGTACTTC	CASSLDRPPQETQYF	TRBD1	TRBV14	TRBJ2-5	NA
TGTGCCAGCAGTTTATGGGGGCCAGGGAACACTGAAGCTTTCTTT	CASSLWGPGNTEAFF	NA	TRBV28	TRBJ1-1	NA
TGTGCCAGTAGTCTGTGGGGGATAATGAACACTGAAGCTTTCTTT	CASSLWGIMNTEAFF	NA	TRBV19	TRBJ1-1	NA
TGCGCCAGCAGCCAAGATGGTGCCGGAGCTAACTATGGCTACACCTTC	CASSQDGAGANYGYTF	NA	TRBV4-3	TRBJ1-2	NA
TGTGCCAGCAGTTTAGGGCAGCCCAACTATGGCTACACCTTC	CASSLGQPNYGYTF	NA	TRBV28	TRBJ1-2	once
TGTGCCAGCTCTCTGACAGGCGGCTACCCCAATGGGTTCTTC	CASSLTGGYPNGFF	NA	TRBV18	TRBJ2-1	NA
TGTGCCAGCAGCCAAAGTCTAAACACCGGGGAGCTGTTTTTT	CASSQSLNTGELFF	NA	TRBV14	TRBJ2-2	NA
TGTGCCAGCGGAGGACTAGCGGGGGAGGGTAGATACAATGAGCAGTTCTTC	CASGGLAGEGRYNEQFF	TRBD2	TRBV7-9	TRBJ2-1	NA
TGTGCCATCAGTGGTCCGACCGGGACAGACTTCGGAAACACCATATATTTT	CAISGPTGTDFGNTIYF	TRBD1	TRBV10-3	TRBJ1-3	NA
TGCGCCAGCAGCTTTCAGGGGAGCACTGAAGCTTTCTTT	CASSFQGSTEAFF	NA	TRBV5-1	TRBJ1-1	NA
TGCGCCAGCAGCCAAGATCGTTGGGCCCCCGGGGAGCAAGATGGCTACACCTTC	CASSQDRWAPGEQDGYTF	NA	TRBV4-1	TRBJ1-2	NA
TGTGCCAGCTCACTCCCCGGGACAGGGACCCACGAGCAGTACTTC	CASSLPGTGTHEQYF	TRBD1	TRBV18	TRBJ2-7	NA
TGCAGCGTTGTACTGGGAATTGATCAGCCCCAGCATTTT	CSVVLGIDQPQHF	NA	TRBV29-1	TRBJ1-5	NA
TGTGCCAGCAGTTTATCGTATGCGGCAGAAAGCAATCAGCCCCAGCATTTT	CASSLSYAAESNQPQHF	NA	TRBV27	TRBJ1-5	NA
TGTGCCAGCAGTGACTGGGACAGGGTAGGGGGCACAGATACGCAGTATTTT	CASSDWDRVGGTDTQYF	TRBD1	TRBV6-1	TRBJ2-3	NA
TGCGCCAGCAGCCAAGATATTGGGGGGGAACGAGGCAAAGATACGCAGTATTTT	CASSQDIGGERGKDTQYF	TRBD2	TRBV4-3	TRBJ2-3	NA
TGTGCCAGCAGCAATCAACCGGGGGAAAAACTGTTTTTT	CASSNQPGEKLFF	NA	TRBV6-5	TRBJ1-4	NA
TGTGCCAGCAGTCCGGACGGTGATTTGAGGCATACGAACACTGAAGCTTTCTTT	CASSPDGDLRHTNTEAFF	NA	TRBV6-6	TRBJ1-1	NA
TGCGCCAGCAGCTTTAAGGGGGGTGACACTGAAGCTTTCTTT	CASSFKGGDTEAFF	NA	TRBV5-1	TRBJ1-1	few
TGTGCCAGCAGCTTCTCGGCGAGGGTCAGGGGGACCTATGGCTACACCTTC	CASSFSARVRGTYGYTF	TRBD1	TRBV7-2	TRBJ1-2	NA
TGTGCCAGCAGTGGGTTCAGGAGCACAGATACGCAGTATTTT	CASSGFRSTDTQYF	NA	TRBV2	TRBJ2-3	NA
TGTGCCATCAGTGAGTCGGAGGGGTTGGGTCAGCCCCAGCATTTT	CAISESEGLGQPQHF	NA	TRBV10-3	TRBJ1-5	NA
TGTGCCAGCACTCAACTTCGGTCTAGGGGACAGAGCAATCAGCCCCAGCATTTT	CASTQLRSRGQSNQPQHF	TRBD1	TRBV5-6	TRBJ1-5	NA
TGTGCCAGCAGCGTGGGACTAGCGGGCGGGCTGAATGAGCAGTTCTTC	CASSVGLAGGLNEQFF	TRBD2	TRBV9	TRBJ2-1	once
TGTGCCATCAGTGAGTCGGTCAGGGCCGAAGCTTTCTTT	CAISESVRAEAFF	NA	TRBV10-3	TRBJ1-1	NA
TGTGCCAGCAGCGTAGGTCGAGGGACTGGAAACACCATATATTTT	CASSVGRGTGNTIYF	NA	TRBV9	TRBJ1-3	NA
TGTGCCAGCAGCTCGCAGACAGGGTTCTATGGCTACACCTTC	CASSSQTGFYGYTF	TRBD1	TRBV5-4	TRBJ1-2	NA
TGTGCCAGCAGCTTGTTACAGCTGAACACCGGGGAGCTGTTTTTT	CASSLLQLNTGELFF	NA	TRBV7-9	TRBJ2-2	NA
TGTGCCAGCAGTTTAGCCAGACCGGGTGGCTACACCTTC	CASSLARPGGYTF	NA	TRBV28	TRBJ1-2	NA
TGTGCCAGCAGCACTAGGACGTCTCTTGGCACAGATACGCAGTATTTT	CASSTRTSLGTDTQYF	NA	TRBV7-8	TRBJ2-3	NA